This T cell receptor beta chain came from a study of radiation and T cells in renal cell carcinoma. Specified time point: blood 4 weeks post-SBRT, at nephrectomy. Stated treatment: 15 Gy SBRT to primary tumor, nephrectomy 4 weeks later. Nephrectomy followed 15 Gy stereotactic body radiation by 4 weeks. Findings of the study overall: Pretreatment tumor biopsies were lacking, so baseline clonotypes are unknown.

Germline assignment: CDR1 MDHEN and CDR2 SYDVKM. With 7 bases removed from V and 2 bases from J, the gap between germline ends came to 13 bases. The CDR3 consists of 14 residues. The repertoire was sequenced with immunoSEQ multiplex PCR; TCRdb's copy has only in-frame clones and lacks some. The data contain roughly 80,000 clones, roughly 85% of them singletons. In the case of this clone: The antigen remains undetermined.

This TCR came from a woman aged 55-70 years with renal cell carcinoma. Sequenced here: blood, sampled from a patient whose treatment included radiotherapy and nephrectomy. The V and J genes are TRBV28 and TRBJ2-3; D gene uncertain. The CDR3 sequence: CASTTNTYTDTQYF. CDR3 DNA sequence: TGTGCCAGCACCACGAACACCTACACAGATACGCAGTATTTT.